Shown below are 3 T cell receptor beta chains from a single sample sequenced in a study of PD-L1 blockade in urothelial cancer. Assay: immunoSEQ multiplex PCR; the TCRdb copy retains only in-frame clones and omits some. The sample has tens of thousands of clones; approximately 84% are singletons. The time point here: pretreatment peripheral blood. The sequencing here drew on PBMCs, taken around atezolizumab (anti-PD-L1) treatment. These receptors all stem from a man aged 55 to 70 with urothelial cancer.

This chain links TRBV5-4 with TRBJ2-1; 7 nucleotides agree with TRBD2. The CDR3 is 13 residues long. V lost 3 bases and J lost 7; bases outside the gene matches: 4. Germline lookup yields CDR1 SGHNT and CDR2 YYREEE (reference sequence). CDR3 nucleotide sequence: TGTGCCAGCAGCTGGGGGGGGGTGAATGAGCAGTTCTTC. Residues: CASSWGGVNEQFF.

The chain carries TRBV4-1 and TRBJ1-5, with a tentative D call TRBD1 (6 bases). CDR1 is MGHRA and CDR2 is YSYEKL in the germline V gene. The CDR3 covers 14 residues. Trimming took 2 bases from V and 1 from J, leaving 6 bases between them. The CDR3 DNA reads TGCGCCAGCAGCCAACAGGGGAGCAATCAGCCCCAGCATTTT. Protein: CASSQQGSNQPQHF.

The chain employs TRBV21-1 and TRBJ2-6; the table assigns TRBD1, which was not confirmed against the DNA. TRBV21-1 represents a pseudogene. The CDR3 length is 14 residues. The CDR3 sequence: CATSPGAGANVLTF. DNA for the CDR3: TGTGCCACTTCACCAGGGGCTGGGGCCAACGTCCTGACTTTC.